This TCR beta chain was identified during a study of early T cells in non-severe SARS-CoV-2 infection. Attached unique molecular identifiers marked individual cDNA molecules. TCRdb re-derived calls from the 5' RACE reads in MiXCR, one entry per CDR3 protein. The sample consists of some 66,000 distinct CDR3 sequences, around 8.7% of them appearing once. Ten or more counts support this clonotype. The TCR was taken from an adult who was a healthcare worker with PCR-confirmed SARS-CoV-2 infection or an uninfected control (not recorded which). Sequences were obtained from whole blood.

The CDR3 protein is CASIKTVGTEAFF. The CDR3 nucleotides are TGTGCCAGCATCAAAACCGTAGGAACTGAAGCTTTCTTT. The rearrangement joins TRBV7-9 to TRBJ1-1, with D hard to call. The CDR3 is made up of 13 amino acids. Deletions cut 7 bases from V and 5 bases from J, with 14 bases between. In germline, CDR1 is SEHNR, CDR2 FQNEAQ (reference sequence).